Sequencing of this T cell receptor (beta chain) was carried out in a study of identical twins. This clonotype was observed a handful of times. Each CDR3 protein gets one entry after TCRdb re-called the 5' RACE reads with MiXCR. In the table there are 750,000 to 950,000 distinct CDR3 sequences, about 12% of which are singletons. Germline CDR1 is SGHRS and CDR2 is YFSETQ. This CDR3 has 16 residues. J lost 2 bases, V lost 0 bases, and 4 bases had no gene match. These data also formed part of another study, on yellow fever vaccine responses in identical twins.

This sequence joins TRBV5-1 and TRBJ2-3; 9 bases are a match to TRBD1. The sequenced sample consisted of PBMCs. The receptor was isolated from a woman aged 18-30 years in good health. The CDR3 coding sequence is TGCGCCAGCAGCTTGGGCGGACAGGGGCACACAGATACGCAGTATTTT. Translating gives CASSLGGQGHTDTQYF.